Listed below are T cell receptor beta chains from one sample, sequenced in a study of PD-1 blockade in classical Hodgkin lymphoma. Measured with immunoSEQ multiplex PCR; TCRdb has only the in-frame clones, and not every one. The sample shows some 19,000 clones, about 75% of them seen only once. Sequencing used CD4+ T cells from blood, obtained before the fourth cycle of nivolumab. These receptors originate from a human donor with classical Hodgkin lymphoma. CDR3s include the opening cysteine and the closing phenylalanine or tryptophan. The order of the fields is V gene, D gene, clone size, J gene, CDR3 protein, CDR3 DNA. The D gene is left open where the match is weak. Clone size is given for some rows only: seen once, a few or many times, or a class if the clone is expanded.

TRBV7-2	NA	NA	TRBJ2-7	CASSLAGANYEQYF	TGTGCCAGCAGCTTAGCGGGGGCCAACTACGAGCAGTACTTC
TRBV28	NA	NA	TRBJ2-6	CASSSTWANVLTF	TGTGCCAGCAGTTCCACATGGGCCAACGTCCTGACTTTC
TRBV5-1	NA	NA	TRBJ1-2	CASREGASYTF	TGCGCCAGCAGGGAGGGCGCTAGCTACACCTTC
TRBV4-3	NA	NA	TRBJ2-5	CASSQDGSGMKETQYF	TGCGCCAGCAGCCAAGATGGTTCCGGGATGAAAGAGACCCAGTACTTC
TRBV29-1	NA	few	TRBJ1-3	CSALVQASGNTIYF	TGCAGCGCTCTCGTACAGGCCTCTGGAAACACCATATATTTT
TRBV30	TRBD1	NA	TRBJ1-5	CAWSPQGAGPQHF	TGTGCCTGGAGTCCTCAGGGGGCAGGACCCCAGCATTTT
TRBV5-4	TRBD2	few	TRBJ2-7	CASSPGTSGGPWKQYF	TGTGCCAGCAGCCCCGGGACTAGCGGGGGTCCGTGGAAGCAGTACTTC
TRBV18	NA	NA	TRBJ2-3	CASSPFSDTQYF	TGTGCCAGCTCACCATTCTCAGATACGCAGTATTTT
TRBV2	NA	NA	TRBJ2-2	CASRRDETGETGELFF	TGTGCCAGCAGACGTGATGAGACTGGGGAGACCGGGGAGCTGTTTTTT
TRBV19	TRBD1	medium-sized	TRBJ1-2	CASSLSRGNYGYTF	TGTGCCAGTAGCTTAAGCAGGGGGAACTATGGCTACACCTTC
TRBV7-2	TRBD2	NA	TRBJ2-2	CASRGAGVWELFF	TGTGCCAGCAGAGGGGCGGGAGTCTGGGAGCTGTTTTTT